The 2 T cell receptor beta chains given below trace back to one sample, sequenced in a study of cytomegalovirus exposure and HLA in healthy donors. The PCR contained 60 Vbeta and 13 Jbeta primers. Data came from immunoSEQ multiplex PCR; TCRdb stores just in-frame clones and leaves some out. The table has 200,000 to 250,000 clones, over 70% seen once. Sequences were obtained from PBMCs. The receptors originated from an older woman in good health and CMV-seropositive.

The V gene is TRBV19, the J gene TRBJ2-7; D is uncertain. The CDR3 has 14 residues. The germline CDR1 and CDR2 sequences are LNHDA and SQIVND (reference sequence). Trimming removed 2 bases at V and 5 bases at J, with 13 bases between. The DNA of the CDR3 is TGTGCCAGTAGTATAAGCAGGTCGAGTCACGAGCAGTACTTC. Its translation: CASSISRSSHEQYF.

This clone was counted a few times. This rearrangement joins TRBV13 to TRBJ2-7; 9 bases are a match to TRBD2. The CDR3 is 14 amino acids. Germline-derived CDR1 and CDR2 are PRHDT and FYEKMQ (reference sequence). V lost 2 bases to trimming and J lost 2 bases; unmatched junction nucleotides: 1. The CDR3 protein is CASSLLAGPYEQYF. The CDR3 coding sequence is TGTGCCAGCAGCTTACTAGCGGGACCCTACGAGCAGTACTTC.